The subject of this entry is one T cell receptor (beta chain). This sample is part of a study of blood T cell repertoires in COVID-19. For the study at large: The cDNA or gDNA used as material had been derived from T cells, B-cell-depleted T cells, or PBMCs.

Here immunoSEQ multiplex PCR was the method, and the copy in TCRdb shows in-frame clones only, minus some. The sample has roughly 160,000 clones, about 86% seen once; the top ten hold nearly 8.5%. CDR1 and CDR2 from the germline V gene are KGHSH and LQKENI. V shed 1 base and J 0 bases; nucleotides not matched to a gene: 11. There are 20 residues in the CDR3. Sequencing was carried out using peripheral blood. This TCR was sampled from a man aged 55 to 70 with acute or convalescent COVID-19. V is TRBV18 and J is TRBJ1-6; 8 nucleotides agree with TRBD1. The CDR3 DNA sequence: TGTGCCAGCTCACCACTCGGACAGGGCGGAAGCTACTCCTATAATTCACCCCTCCACTTT. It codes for CASSPLGQGGSYSYNSPLHF.